The rows below give T cell receptor beta chains drawn from one sample of a study of cytomegalovirus exposure and HLA in healthy donors. Profiling relied on immunoSEQ multiplex PCR, and the TCRdb table lists in-frame clones only, not all of them. Of approximately 70,000 clones listed, roughly 78% are singletons. The sample comprised PBMCs. The receptors derive from a man aged 40-49 years in good health and CMV-seronegative. CDR3s include the opening cysteine and the closing phenylalanine or tryptophan. Each record gives: clone size, V gene, J gene, D gene, CDR3 protein, CDR3 DNA. D genes are given only for firm matches. Clone size is given for some rows only: seen once, a few or many times, or a class if the clone is expanded.

clone size: NA; V gene: TRBV29-1; J gene: TRBJ1-3; D gene: NA; CDR3 protein: CSVEPDRGNTIYF; CDR3 DNA: TGCAGCGTTGAACCCGACAGGGGAAACACCATATATTTT
clone size: NA; V gene: TRBV5-1; J gene: TRBJ2-4; D gene: NA; CDR3 protein: CASSFSGPKNIQYF; CDR3 DNA: TGCGCCAGCAGCTTTTCAGGGCCCAAAAACATTCAGTACTTC
clone size: NA; V gene: TRBV19; J gene: TRBJ2-3; D gene: TRBD2; CDR3 protein: CASSIGGGRAADTQYF; CDR3 DNA: TGTGCCAGTAGTATAGGTGGCGGGAGGGCCGCAGATACGCAGTATTTT
clone size: once; V gene: TRBV5-3; J gene: TRBJ2-2; D gene: NA; CDR3 protein: CARSLFFTGELFF; CDR3 DNA: TGTGCCAGAAGCTTGTTCTTCACCGGGGAGCTGTTTTTT
clone size: NA; V gene: TRBV5-6; J gene: TRBJ2-2; D gene: NA; CDR3 protein: CASSLAQRGGLSGELFF; CDR3 DNA: TGTGCCAGCAGCTTGGCCCAGAGGGGGGGCTTATCCGGGGAGCTGTTTTTT
clone size: NA; V gene: TRBV2; J gene: TRBJ2-3; D gene: NA; CDR3 protein: CASRHREFTDTQYF; CDR3 DNA: TGTGCCAGCAGGCACAGGGAATTCACAGATACGCAGTATTTT
clone size: once; V gene: TRBV19; J gene: TRBJ2-5; D gene: TRBD2; CDR3 protein: CASARLAEQETQYF; CDR3 DNA: TGTGCCAGTGCCCGACTAGCGGAACAAGAGACCCAGTACTTC
clone size: medium-sized; V gene: TRBV5-1; J gene: TRBJ2-7; D gene: NA; CDR3 protein: CASKDSYEQYF; CDR3 DNA: TGCGCCAGCAAGGACAGCTACGAGCAGTACTTC
clone size: NA; V gene: TRBV19; J gene: TRBJ2-2; D gene: TRBD2; CDR3 protein: CASSIGGGGWTGELFF; CDR3 DNA: TGTGCCAGTAGTATAGGGGGGGGAGGGTGGACCGGGGAGCTGTTTTTT
clone size: once; V gene: TRBV11-2; J gene: TRBJ2-7; D gene: TRBD1; CDR3 protein: CASSIRDRISYEQYF; CDR3 DNA: TGTGCCAGCAGCATCCGGGACAGGATATCCTACGAGCAGTACTTC
clone size: NA; V gene: TRBV18; J gene: TRBJ2-7; D gene: TRBD2; CDR3 protein: CASSPLASGEAYEQYF; CDR3 DNA: TGTGCCAGCTCACCACTGGCTAGCGGGGAGGCCTACGAGCAGTACTTC
clone size: NA; V gene: TRBV2; J gene: TRBJ2-3; D gene: NA; CDR3 protein: CASSGRERDTQYF; CDR3 DNA: TGTGCCAGCAGTGGCAGGGAAAGAGATACGCAGTATTTT
clone size: few; V gene: TRBV2; J gene: TRBJ1-4; D gene: TRBD1; CDR3 protein: CASLEGQNNEKLFF; CDR3 DNA: TGTGCCAGCTTAGAGGGACAGAATAATGAAAAACTGTTTTTT
clone size: NA; V gene: TRBV10-3; J gene: TRBJ1-5; D gene: TRBD1; CDR3 protein: CAIRNTGGGQPQHF; CDR3 DNA: TGTGCCATCAGGAATACAGGGGGAGGCCAGCCCCAGCATTTT
clone size: NA; V gene: TRBV7-6; J gene: TRBJ2-7; D gene: NA; CDR3 protein: CASSSVSYEQYF; CDR3 DNA: TGTGCCAGCAGCTCGGTCTCCTACGAGCAGTACTTC
clone size: NA; V gene: TRBV5-8; J gene: TRBJ2-1; D gene: TRBD1; CDR3 protein: CASSLAGGTYNEQFF; CDR3 DNA: TGTGCCAGCAGCTTGGCAGGGGGTACCTACAATGAGCAGTTCTTC
clone size: NA; V gene: TRBV2; J gene: TRBJ1-4; D gene: TRBD1; CDR3 protein: CASSGGVVDRTQGVKKLFF; CDR3 DNA: TGTGCCAGCAGTGGGGGCGTGGTTGATCGGACCCAGGGGGTGAAAAAACTGTTTTTT
clone size: once; V gene: TRBV28; J gene: TRBJ1-1; D gene: NA; CDR3 protein: CASSLWGAANTEAFF; CDR3 DNA: TGTGCCAGCAGTTTATGGGGGGCAGCGAACACTGAAGCTTTCTTT